These T cell receptor beta chains were read from a single sample in a study of shared clonotypes between healthy human individuals. Profiling relied on immunoSEQ multiplex PCR, and the TCRdb table lists in-frame clones only, not all of them. The sample shows 2 million or so clones, about 94% of them seen only once. The sample was naive CD8+ T cells sorted from blood. All receptors derive from a young man in good health. The CDR3 runs from the conserved cysteine through the conserved F or W. D genes are given only for firm matches. Where a row states a size, it is once, few, many or the class of an expanded clone; other rows omit it.

>NA|TRBJ2-5|NA|TRBV7-8
CASSLARLFQETQYF
TGTGCCAGCAGCTTAGCGCGACTGTTCCAAGAGACCCAGTACTTC
>TRBD1|TRBJ2-2|NA|TRBV5-6
CASSLMDRENTGELFF
TGTGCCAGCAGCCTAATGGACAGGGAGAACACCGGGGAGCTGTTTTTT
>NA|TRBJ1-2|NA|TRBV9
CASSAPFGWGEANYGYTF
TGTGCCAGCAGCGCACCTTTCGGATGGGGTGAAGCTAACTATGGCTACACCTTC
>NA|TRBJ1-6|few|TRBV12-5
CASGLAPPLHF
TGTGCTAGTGGTCTGGCGCCACCCCTCCACTTT
>NA|TRBJ2-3|NA|TRBV11-3
CASSLVGAQADTQYF
TGTGCCAGCAGCTTAGTAGGGGCGCAGGCAGATACGCAGTATTTT
>NA|TRBJ2-3|NA|TRBV7-2
CASSLGPLPERWYF
TGTGCCAGCAGCTTGGGTCCGCTGCCCGAGAGGTGGTATTTT
>NA|TRBJ1-4|NA|TRBV6-1
CASREGPGDEKLFF
TGTGCCAGCAGAGAGGGGCCCGGGGATGAAAAACTGTTTTTT
>TRBD1|TRBJ2-7|NA|TRBV28
CASSTTGNEQYF
TGTGCCAGCAGTACGACAGGGAACGAGCAGTACTTC
>TRBD2|TRBJ2-1|NA|TRBV29-1
CSVEDMTSGSPLSSYNEQFF
TGCAGCGTTGAAGATATGACTAGCGGGAGCCCCCTTAGCTCCTACAATGAGCAGTTCTTC
>NA|TRBJ1-1|NA|TRBV6-5
CASSYDGSLEAFF
TGTGCCAGCAGTTACGATGGAAGTCTTGAAGCTTTCTTT
>NA|TRBJ1-5|NA|TRBV5-4
CASSLDGGRDSNQPQHF
TGTGCCAGCAGCTTGGACGGGGGGCGGGATAGCAATCAGCCCCAGCATTTT
>NA|TRBJ1-1|NA|TRBV7-9
CASSLASTTEAFF
TGTGCCAGCAGCTTAGCGTCGACCACTGAAGCTTTCTTT
>NA|TRBJ2-5|NA|TRBV4-1
CASSPRAGEGETQYF
TGCGCCAGCAGCCCCCGAGCAGGGGAGGGAGAGACCCAGTACTTC
>NA|TRBJ2-3|NA|TRBV25-1
CASSLGPLYYF
TGTGCCAGCAGTTTGGGCCCCCTTTATTATTTT
>TRBD1|TRBJ2-7|NA|TRBV5-6
CASDLGTGGREQYF
TGTGCCAGTGACTTGGGGACAGGGGGTAGAGAGCAGTACTTC
>TRBD2|TRBJ2-7|NA|TRBV5-1
CASPSGIHEQYF
TGCGCCAGCCCCAGCGGGATCCACGAGCAGTACTTC
>NA|TRBJ1-2|NA|TRBV7-6
CASSFGQNYGYTF
TGTGCCAGCAGCTTCGGACAGAACTATGGCTACACCTTC
>NA|TRBJ2-1|NA|TRBV29-1
CSVAIDWGGGEQFF
TGCAGCGTTGCTATCGATTGGGGGGGCGGTGAGCAGTTCTTC
>NA|TRBJ2-7|NA|TRBV4-3
CASSQGVPDTYEQYF
TGCGCCAGCAGCCAAGGTGTTCCTGACACCTACGAGCAGTACTTC
>NA|TRBJ2-3|NA|TRBV9
CASSVEGDLARFADTQYF
TGTGCCAGCAGCGTAGAAGGGGACCTAGCTCGTTTCGCAGATACGCAGTATTTT
>NA|TRBJ2-7|NA|TRBV6-1
CASSDPVEGLQYF
TGTGCCAGCAGTGATCCCGTCGAGGGTTTGCAGTACTTC
>NA|TRBJ1-2|NA|TRBV19
CASTGTQTYNYGYTF
TGTGCCAGTACAGGGACCCAGACTTATAACTATGGCTACACCTTC
>TRBD2|TRBJ2-7|NA|TRBV27
CASSLLGSGRSTYEQYF
TGTGCCAGCAGTTTACTGGGTAGCGGGAGGTCCACCTACGAGCAGTACTTC
>TRBD2|TRBJ2-3|once|TRBV5-6
CASTLENSGSTDTQYF
TGTGCCAGCACCCTCGAGAATAGCGGGAGCACAGATACGCAGTATTTT
>TRBD1|TRBJ1-5|NA|TRBV4-3
CASSYDRGGSQPQHF
TGCGCCAGCAGCTACGACAGGGGCGGGTCACAGCCCCAGCATTTT
>TRBD2|TRBJ2-7|NA|TRBV7-8
CASSLALAGTREGYEQYF
TGTGCCAGCAGCTTAGCACTAGCGGGAACCCGGGAGGGCTACGAGCAGTACTTC
>NA|TRBJ2-7|NA|TRBV27
CASSVGFPYEQYF
TGTGCCAGCAGTGTGGGTTTCCCCTACGAGCAGTACTTC
>NA|TRBJ1-6|NA|TRBV6-5
CASRDGEGMNSPLHF
TGTGCCAGCAGGGATGGTGAAGGGATGAATTCACCCCTCCACTTT
>NA|TRBJ2-5|NA|TRBV30
CAWIDSGEIQETQYF
TGTGCCTGGATAGATTCGGGCGAAATCCAAGAGACCCAGTACTTC
>NA|TRBJ2-7|NA|TRBV7-9
CASSHSETSYEQYF
TGTGCCAGCTCCCATAGCGAGACCTCCTACGAGCAGTACTTC
>NA|TRBJ1-6|NA|TRBV4-1
CASSQAGEGNSPLHF
TGCGCCAGCAGCCAAGCTGGTGAAGGGAATTCACCCCTCCACTTT
>NA|TRBJ1-6|few|TRBV4-1
CASSQDTGSNSPLHF
TGCGCCAGCAGCCAAGATACAGGGTCGAATTCACCCCTCCACTTT
>NA|TRBJ2-2|NA|TRBV15
CATRRMNTGELFF
TGTGCCACCCGACGAATGAACACCGGGGAGCTGTTTTTT
>NA|TRBJ2-1|NA|TRBV10-1
CASSESQEGLVNNEQFF
TGCGCCAGCAGTGAGTCCCAGGAAGGCCTGGTTAACAATGAGCAGTTCTTC
>TRBD1|TRBJ2-2|once|TRBV9
CASSAPGTGLTGELFF
TGTGCCAGCAGCGCCCCCGGGACAGGGCTGACCGGGGAGCTGTTTTTT
>NA|TRBJ2-5|NA|TRBV10-3
CAISNYDSETQYF
TGTGCCATCAGCAACTACGACTCGGAGACCCAGTACTTC
>NA|TRBJ2-5|NA|TRBV11-2
CASSLDWSAEETQYF
TGTGCCAGCAGCTTAGACTGGTCAGCGGAAGAGACCCAGTACTTC
>TRBD1|TRBJ1-6|NA|TRBV4-2
CASSPEAGGVGSPLHF
TGTGCCAGCAGCCCTGAGGCAGGGGGCGTGGGGTCACCCCTCCACTTT
>NA|TRBJ2-7|NA|TRBV9
CASSVAPDSSYEQYF
TGTGCCAGCAGCGTAGCCCCGGACAGCTCCTACGAGCAGTACTTC
>NA|TRBJ1-1|NA|TRBV4-3
CASSQEPDMNTEAFF
TGCGCCAGCAGCCAAGAGCCGGATATGAACACTGAAGCTTTCTTT
>TRBD1|TRBJ1-2|few|TRBV13
CASSWGQVYGYTF
TGTGCCAGCAGCTGGGGACAGGTGTATGGCTACACCTTC
>NA|TRBJ1-1|NA|TRBV11-2
CASSLDGHLNTEAFF
TGTGCCAGCAGCTTAGATGGACACCTGAACACTGAAGCTTTCTTT
>TRBD1|TRBJ1-2|once|TRBV23-1
CASRLDRVRFMGYTF
TGCGCCAGCAGACTCGACAGGGTACGATTTATGGGCTACACCTTC
>TRBD2|TRBJ2-1|NA|TRBV10-2
CASTPGTSEYNEQFF
TGCGCCAGCACCCCGGGGACTAGCGAGTACAATGAGCAGTTCTTC
>NA|TRBJ1-1|NA|TRBV7-9
CASSIRDNTEAFF
TGTGCCAGCAGCATCCGGGACAACACTGAAGCTTTCTTT
>NA|TRBJ2-1|NA|TRBV18
CASSPPDGTIYNEQFF
TGTGCCAGCTCACCACCGGACGGGACGATATACAATGAGCAGTTCTTC
>NA|TRBJ2-3|NA|TRBV4-1
CASSQVAGTDTQYF
TGCGCCAGCAGCCAAGTAGCAGGCACAGATACGCAGTATTTT
>NA|TRBJ2-5|once|TRBV19
CASSVWAGKETQYF
TGTGCCAGTAGTGTGTGGGCAGGGAAAGAGACCCAGTACTTC
>NA|TRBJ2-2|NA|TRBV6-6
CASSYSPYTNTGELFF
TGTGCCAGCAGTTACTCGCCCTATACCAACACCGGGGAGCTGTTTTTT
>NA|TRBJ2-3|NA|TRBV25-1
CASSDSSAQYF
TGTGCCAGCAGTGACTCTAGCGCGCAGTATTTT